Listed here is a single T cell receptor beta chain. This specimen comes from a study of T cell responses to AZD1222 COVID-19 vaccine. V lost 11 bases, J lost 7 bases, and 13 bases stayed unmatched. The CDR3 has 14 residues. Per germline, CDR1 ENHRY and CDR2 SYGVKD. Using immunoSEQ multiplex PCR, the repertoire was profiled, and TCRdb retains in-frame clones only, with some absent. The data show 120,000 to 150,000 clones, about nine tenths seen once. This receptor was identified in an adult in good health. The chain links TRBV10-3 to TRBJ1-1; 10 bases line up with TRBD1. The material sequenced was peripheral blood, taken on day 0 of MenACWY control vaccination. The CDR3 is CAVKWTGGKSEAFF. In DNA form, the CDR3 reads TGTGCCGTCAAGTGGACAGGGGGTAAAAGTGAAGCTTTCTTT.